This T cell receptor beta chain came from a study of T cell responses to AZD1222 COVID-19 vaccine. Study-level findings and limits: Increased Spike-specific TCR breadth and depth were observed after two AZD1222 doses. The study sampled repertoires only after the peak T cell response.

Profiled with immunoSEQ multiplex PCR; TCRdb holds only in-frame clones, not every one. The table records under 200,000 clones, 90% of them present only once. The CDR3 has 14 amino acids. Germline CDR1 and CDR2: SGHKS and YYEKEE (reference sequence). The ends lost 1 base at V and 3 bases at J; junction bases unmatched: 2. Concerning this clone itself: No antigen is known for it.

The V and J genes are TRBV5-5 and TRBJ2-7; 9 positions match TRBD1. This TCR derives from an adult in good health. The sample in question was peripheral blood, obtained on day 0 of AZD1222 vaccination. The CDR3 here is CASSLRTGDYEQYF. DNA of the CDR3: TGTGCCAGCAGCTTGCGGACAGGGGACTACGAGCAGTACTTC.